Given below is one TCR beta chain in context. Antigen: not known. Any history of autoimmune disease or systemic immunosuppression disqualified patients. This entry is derived from a study of OX40 agonist ivuxolimab in advanced cancers. Across the study: Participants averaged approximately 60 years of age (range roughly 23 to 90) and were about 85% male.

Broader study findings: Normalized expansion of T-cell clones was also low for some nonresponders.

Trimming stripped 4 bases from V and 0 bases from J, with 9 bases between. The V gene's germline CDR1 is SGHDT and CDR2 YYEEEE. CDR3 length: 14 residues. The assay was immunoSEQ multiplex PCR, and TCRdb's table has in-frame clones only and misses some. Found here are 50,000 to 65,000 clones, around 90% of them singletons; the top ten hold about 0.63%. The receptor was derived from an adult with an advanced solid tumor such as melanoma, head and neck, liver or kidney cancer. The sample in question was CD4+ or CD8+ T cells sorted from blood, obtained in a trial of the OX40 agonist ivuxolimab. The J gene is TRBJ2-3, the V gene TRBV5-6; a weak D match, TRBD2 (5 bases). CDR3 in DNA: TGTGCCAGCAGCCGCCGCGGGAGCACAGATACGCAGTATTTT. Translating it yields CASSRRGSTDTQYF.